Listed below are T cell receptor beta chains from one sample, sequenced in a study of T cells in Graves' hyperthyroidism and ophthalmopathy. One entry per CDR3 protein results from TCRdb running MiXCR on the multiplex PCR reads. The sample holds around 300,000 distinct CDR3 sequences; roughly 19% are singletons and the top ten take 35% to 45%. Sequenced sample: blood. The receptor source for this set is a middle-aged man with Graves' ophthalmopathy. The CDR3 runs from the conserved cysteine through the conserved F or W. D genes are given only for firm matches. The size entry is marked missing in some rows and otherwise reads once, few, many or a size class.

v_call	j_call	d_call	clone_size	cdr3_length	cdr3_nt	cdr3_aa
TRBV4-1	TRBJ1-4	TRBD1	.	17	TGCGCCAGCAGCCAAGTTGCAGGGGGAACAACTAATGAAAAACTGTTTTTT	CASSQVAGGTTNEKLFF
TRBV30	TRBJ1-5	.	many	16	TGTGCCTGGAGTGCAGCGGGCAGGCCTAGCAATCAGCCCCAGCATTTT	CAWSAAGRPSNQPQHF
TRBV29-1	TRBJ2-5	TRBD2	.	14	TGCAGCGGCGGGGGGGCGGGAGCCCCAGAGACCCAGTACTTC	CSGGGAGAPETQYF
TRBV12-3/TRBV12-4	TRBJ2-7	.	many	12	TGTGCCAGCAGTTTAGGCCTCTACGAGCAGTACTTC	CASSLGLYEQYF
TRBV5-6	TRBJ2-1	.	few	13	TGTGCCAGCAGCTGGGGACCGAACAATGAGCAGTTCTTC	CASSWGPNNEQFF
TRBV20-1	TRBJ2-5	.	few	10	TGCAGTGCCACACAAGAGACCCAGTACTTC	CSATQETQYF
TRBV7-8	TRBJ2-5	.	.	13	TGTGCCAGCAGCTTAAATTTCCAAGAGACCCAGTACTTC	CASSLNFQETQYF
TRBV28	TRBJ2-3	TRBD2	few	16	TGTGCCAGCAGCCGTGGACTAGCGGGAGGCACAGATACGCAGTATTTT	CASSRGLAGGTDTQYF
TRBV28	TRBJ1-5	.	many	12	TGTGCCAGCAGGGAACAGGACCAGCCCCAGCATTTT	CASREQDQPQHF
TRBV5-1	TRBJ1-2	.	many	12	TGCGCCAGCAGCCTTGGGAACTATGGCTACACCTTC	CASSLGNYGYTF
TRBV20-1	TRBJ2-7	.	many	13	TGCAGTGCTAGGGACTCAAATTCCTACGAGCAGTACTTC	CSARDSNSYEQYF
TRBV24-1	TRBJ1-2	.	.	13	TGTGCCACCAGTGCCGAGAGTGTCTATGGCTACACCTTC	CATSAESVYGYTF
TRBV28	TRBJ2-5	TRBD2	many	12	TGTGCCAGCACTAGCGGTCAAGAGACCCAGTACTTC	CASTSGQETQYF
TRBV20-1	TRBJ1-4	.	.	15	TGCAGTGCTCCCCGGGCGGAGGGTTCTAATGAAAAACTGTTTTTT	CSAPRAEGSNEKLFF
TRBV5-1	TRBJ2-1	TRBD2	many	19	TGCGCCAGCAGCTTGGTGCCTAGCGGGAGACGGATAGGTAGCAATGAGCAGTTCTTC	CASSLVPSGRRIGSNEQFF